This T cell receptor beta chain comes out of a study of T cell repertoires in cytomegalovirus infection (dated by TCRdb to the late 2010s). General notes on the study: Donor HLA type was relevant to the analysis, as public TCR beta signatures indicated carriage of CMV infection together with the matching HLA type. Summary of the overall study and its limitations: The ex vivo response was dominated by HLA-C-restricted CMV-specific TCR beta clonotypes, and the single most frequent clonotype in two of eight donors was supplied by these HLA-C-restricted clonotypes. In both this cohort and an independent cohort of under 450 donors, the cumulative frequency of public TCR beta family members distinguished carriers of CMV infection plus the relevant HLA type.

The reads were generated on an Illumina HiSeq 1500. TCRdb itself trimmed the public reads at Q25 with fastp, ran MiXCR and retained productive beta chains. Records with the same CDR3 protein are collapsed into one entry carrying the most frequent genes and DNA. In this sample the table shows more than 350,000 distinct CDR3 sequences, 31% of which occur a single time. In total, the top ten clones hold roughly an eighth of the sample. This clonotype was observed many times. Its antigen remains unidentified. No base qualities exist here, and no much larger clone lies one base off it. From the cysteine through the phenylalanine, the CDR3 covers 17 amino acids. Just the 51-base CDR3 DNA is kept, in frame starting at base 1. Trimming takes 5 bases from V and 0 bases from J, and the germline ends sit 18 bases apart.

The specimen sequenced was PBMCs. The chain links TRBV12-3 or TRBV12-4 with TRBJ2-3; the D gene is perhaps TRBD1, from 6 matching bases. This sequence originates from a human donor in good health (CMV status not recorded). Some clones in this sample may be carry-over from other donors' samples. The DNA sequence is given as TGTGCCAGCAGTCCCGGGACATGGTTTTCTAGCACAGATACGCAGTATTTT. Its amino acids are CASSPGTWFSSTDTQYF.